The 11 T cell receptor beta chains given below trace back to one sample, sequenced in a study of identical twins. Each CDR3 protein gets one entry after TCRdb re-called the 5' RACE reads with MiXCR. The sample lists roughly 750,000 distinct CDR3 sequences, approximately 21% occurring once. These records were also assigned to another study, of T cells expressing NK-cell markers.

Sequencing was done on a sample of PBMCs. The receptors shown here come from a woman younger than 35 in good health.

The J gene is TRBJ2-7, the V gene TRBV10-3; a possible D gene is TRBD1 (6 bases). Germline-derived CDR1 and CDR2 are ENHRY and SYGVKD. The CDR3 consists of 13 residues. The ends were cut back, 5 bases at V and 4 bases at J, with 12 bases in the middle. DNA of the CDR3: TGTGCCATCAGTAGGGACAATGAGTACGAGCAGTACTTC. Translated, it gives CAISRDNEYEQYF.

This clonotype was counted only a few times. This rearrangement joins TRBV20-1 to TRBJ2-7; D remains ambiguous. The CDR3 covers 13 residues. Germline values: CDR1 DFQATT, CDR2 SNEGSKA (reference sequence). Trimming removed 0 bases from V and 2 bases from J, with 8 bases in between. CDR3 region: CSAREIGPYEQYF. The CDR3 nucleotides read TGCAGTGCTAGAGAGATTGGCCCCTACGAGCAGTACTTC.

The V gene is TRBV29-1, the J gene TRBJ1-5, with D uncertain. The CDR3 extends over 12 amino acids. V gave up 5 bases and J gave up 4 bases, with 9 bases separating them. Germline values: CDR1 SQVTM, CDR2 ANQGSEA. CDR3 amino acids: CSVRHPNQPQHF. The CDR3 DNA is TGCAGCGTTCGCCACCCAAATCAGCCCCAGCATTTT.

Here the CDR3 reads CASSRGLARNEQYF. The CDR3 nucleotides are TGTGCCAGCAGCCGGGGACTAGCGAGAAACGAGCAGTACTTC. The chain has TRBV6-2 or TRBV6-3 and TRBJ2-7; 10 nucleotides match TRBD2. This CDR3 contains 14 residues. V shed 6 bases, J shed 5 bases, and the junction held 7 bases outside the gene matches. Germline V gives CDR1 MNHEY, CDR2 SVGEGT.

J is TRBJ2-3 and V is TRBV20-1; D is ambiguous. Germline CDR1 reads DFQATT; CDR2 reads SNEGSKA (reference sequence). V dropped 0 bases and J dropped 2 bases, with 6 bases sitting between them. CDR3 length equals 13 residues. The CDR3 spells CSARDPYTDTQYF. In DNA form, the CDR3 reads TGCAGTGCTAGAGATCCGTACACAGATACGCAGTATTTT.

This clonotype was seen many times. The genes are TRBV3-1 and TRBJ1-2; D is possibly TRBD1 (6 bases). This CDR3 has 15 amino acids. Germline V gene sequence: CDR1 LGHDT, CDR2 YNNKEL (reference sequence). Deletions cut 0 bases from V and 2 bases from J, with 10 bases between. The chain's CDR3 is CASSQDRGWNYGYTF. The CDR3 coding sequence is TGTGCCAGCAGCCAAGATAGGGGGTGGAACTATGGCTACACCTTC.

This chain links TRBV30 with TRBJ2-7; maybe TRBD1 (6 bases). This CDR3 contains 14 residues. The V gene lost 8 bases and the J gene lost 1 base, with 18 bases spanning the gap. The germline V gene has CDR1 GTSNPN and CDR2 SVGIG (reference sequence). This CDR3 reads CAGTSRTESYEQYF. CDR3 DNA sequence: TGTGCCGGCACCTCCCGGACAGAGTCCTACGAGCAGTACTTC. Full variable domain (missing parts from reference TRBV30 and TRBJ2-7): SQTIHQWPATLVQPVGSPLSLECTVEGTSNPNLYWYRQAAGRGLQLLFYSVGIGQISSEVPQNLSASRPQDRQFILSSKKLLLSDSGFYLCAGTSRTESYEQYFGPGTRLTVT.

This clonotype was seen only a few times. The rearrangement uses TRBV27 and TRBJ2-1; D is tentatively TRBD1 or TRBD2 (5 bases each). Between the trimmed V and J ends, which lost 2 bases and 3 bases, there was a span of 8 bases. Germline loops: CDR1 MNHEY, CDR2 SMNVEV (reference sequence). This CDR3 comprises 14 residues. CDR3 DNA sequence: TGTGCCAGCAGTTTAATGGGGGACTACAATGAGCAGTTCTTC. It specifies CASSLMGDYNEQFF.

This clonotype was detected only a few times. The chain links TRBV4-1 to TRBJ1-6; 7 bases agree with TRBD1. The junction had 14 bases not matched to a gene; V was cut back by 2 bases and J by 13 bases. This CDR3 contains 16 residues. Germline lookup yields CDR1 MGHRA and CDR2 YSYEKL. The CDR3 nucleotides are TGCGCCAGCAGCCAACCAAAGGACAGGCGATTATCCCCCCTCCACTTT. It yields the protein CASSQPKDRRLSPLHF.

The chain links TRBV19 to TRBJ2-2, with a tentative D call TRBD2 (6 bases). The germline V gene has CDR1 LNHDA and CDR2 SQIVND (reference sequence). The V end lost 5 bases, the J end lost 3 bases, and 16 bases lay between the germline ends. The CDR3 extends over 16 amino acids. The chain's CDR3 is CASSGLAHLYTGELFF. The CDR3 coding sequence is TGTGCCAGTAGTGGCCTAGCGCATCTATACACCGGGGAGCTGTTTTTT.

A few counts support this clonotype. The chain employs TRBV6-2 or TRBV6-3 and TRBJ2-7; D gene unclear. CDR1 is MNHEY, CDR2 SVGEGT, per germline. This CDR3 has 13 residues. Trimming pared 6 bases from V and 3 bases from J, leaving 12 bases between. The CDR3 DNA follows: TGTGCCAGCAGGGTTGGATACCTCTACGAGCAGTACTTC. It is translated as CASRVGYLYEQYF.